This T cell receptor beta chain appears in the sequencing data of a study of memory CD4+ T cells and cytomegalovirus serostatus. Overall study results and limits: A US-trained random forest predicted CMV serostatus with median AUC approximately 0.9.

The germline V gene has CDR1 SNHLY and CDR2 FYNNEI. This CDR3 comprises 13 residues. With 5 bases removed from V and 3 bases from J, the gap between germline ends came to 8 bases. Clones were read by immunoSEQ multiplex PCR, and TCRdb kept only the in-frame ones, dropping some. The sample holds approximately 65,000 clones, more than 70% seen once. The sort gate was single viable CD3+CD4+CD8-CD45RO+ cells for memory CD4+ T cells. This clone was detected once. Its antigen is currently unknown. This CDR3 is also generated by other DNA sequences in the sample. This sequence was found in an adult in good health and CMV-seronegative. The chain couples TRBV2 to TRBJ1-5, with TRBD1 as a possible D gene (6 bases). The material sequenced was memory CD4+ T cells from blood. The DNA for the CDR3 is TGTGCCAGCAGTACAGGGTCCAATCAGCCCCAGCATTTT. Protein product: CASSTGSNQPQHF.